This T cell receptor (beta chain) is from a study of cytomegalovirus exposure and HLA in healthy donors. Study details: Samples from HLA-typed donors yielded about 85 million unique TCRs in an early data release. Study findings and constraints: The likely origin of a cluster of highly shared sequence variants was a sequencing artifact. Later analysis identified a missense DCLRE1C variant that was linked to TCR beta V- and J-gene trimming. Many donors shared some public TCRs, even though most TCR sequences were rare.

This clone was recorded a few times. Its target is not known. PCR involved 60 Vbeta and 13 Jbeta primers. TCRdb keeps only in-frame clones here, not all; method: immunoSEQ multiplex PCR. This sample has around 100,000 clones; around 61% occur once, and the top ten carry roughly 2%. The CDR3 has 19 residues. V was pared by 0 bases and J by 0 bases, with 21 bases between. Per germline, CDR1 GTSNPN and CDR2 SVGIG (reference sequence). The clonotype was recovered from a woman in her 30s in good health and CMV-seronegative. Material for sequencing was PBMCs. This chain joins TRBV30 and TRBJ2-1; maybe TRBD2 (5 bases). CDR3 coding DNA: TGTGCCTGGAGTGTATATGGGTCAACCGGGATTAGCTCCTACAATGAGCAGTTCTTC. It is translated as CAWSVYGSTGISSYNEQFF.